This T cell receptor (beta chain) was obtained from a study of response to subunit inactivated influenza vaccine (dated by TCRdb to between 2017 and 2018). As for the study more broadly: To follow how T cells responded to a trivalent subunit inactivated influenza vaccine, the researchers relied on deep quantitative profiling of the T cell receptor repertoire.

Library creation used RT-PCR. The data were produced on an Illumina HiSeq 2500. TCRdb applied fastp at Q25 and MiXCR to the public reads, then kept only in-frame beta chains. Records with the same CDR3 protein are collapsed into one entry carrying the most frequent genes and DNA. Here the sample has some 600,000 distinct CDR3 sequences; 13% to 15% occur a single time. The ten largest account for roughly 7.6% of the sample. As to this clonotype: Its cognate antigen has yet to be identified. The input lacks base qualities; no much larger clone sits a single base away.

Results and caveats for the whole study, not just this receptor: The authors suggested that each seasonal influenza vaccination may recruit only a limited number of new T cells.

The sequenced sample was PBMCs from blood, obtained 14 days before vaccination. The clonotype was recovered from a man aged 45 to 65 who received an inactivated influenza vaccine. Donor details come from another sample of the same person, matched by shared clones.

The encoded CDR3 is CASSSKIRDTNQPQHF. The DNA reads as follows: TGTGCCAGCAGCTCAAAGATACGGGACACGAATCAGCCCCAGCATTTT. The V and J segments used are TRBV12-3 or TRBV12-4 and TRBJ1-5; TRBD1 is possibly the D segment (6 matching bases). The CDR3 covers 16 residues, taking in both the cysteine and the phenylalanine. Only the CDR3 DNA stays, 48 bases, in frame from base 1. The V and J ends are trimmed by 6 bases and 4 bases, leaving 19 bases between them.